The clone carrying this TCR beta chain was recorded a few times. No antigen is known for it. Per germline, CDR1 SQVTM and CDR2 ANQGSEA. The CDR3 runs 14 residues. The V and J ends lost 7 bases and 1 base, in that order; junction bases with no gene match: 9. This record belongs to a study of T-cell reconstitution after alpha-beta-depleted transplantation in children. General study findings and limits: TCRbeta diversity was high at day 60 in some patients (a result of surviving recipient T cells and thymic progenitors). Reports say that about two months after transplant, the alpha-beta T cells came out of several hundred graft clones that had expanded. T-cell numbers and diversity, one year after transplant, stemmed largely from T cells that were newly produced.

TCRbeta library construction was performed incorporating unique molecular identifiers. TCRdb reprocessed the PCR reads via MiXCR and lists one record per CDR3 protein. This sample has hundreds of thousands of distinct CDR3 sequences; under 25% occur once, and the top ten carry 14%. This TCR was sampled from a boy under two years old who had a stem cell transplant for acute myeloid leukemia, so the T cells may come from the graft donor. The chain recombines TRBV29-1 with TRBJ1-1, with 7 bases that match TRBD1. The specimen comprised PBMCs, mostly from graft donor cells, sampled 360 days after TCRalphabeta/CD19-depleted stem cell transplant. Written as DNA, the CDR3 is TGCAGCGCACCTTCTGACAGGGCGAACACTGAAGCTTTCTTT. This translates into CSAPSDRANTEAFF.